This T cell receptor (beta chain) was observed in a study of vaccination effects on CD4 cells after COVID-19. Study information: Participants got two doses of BNT162b2 or mRNA-1273 vaccine.

In regard to this clone: The antigen remains undetermined.

After roughly 11 days in culture, the CD4+ T cells were isolated. Only in-frame clones appear in the TCRdb table, and some are missing; sequencing was by immunoSEQ multiplex PCR. Here the sample spans 32,000 or so clones, around 63% being singletons. Per the germline V gene, CDR1 is MNHNY and CDR2 is SVGAGI (reference sequence). The CDR3 is 16 amino acids. Between the trimmed V and J ends, which lost 0 bases and 6 bases, there was a span of 14 bases. Whole-study results and caveats: In the study, convalescent patients were few, and early post-infection timepoints were absent.

The chain recombines TRBV6-6 with TRBJ1-4, with D unresolved. Sample: CD4+ T cells from PBMCs cultured without peptide, taken before COVID-19 vaccination. The clonotype was recovered from a human donor who received a COVID-19 vaccine. CDR3 protein: CASSYSTRRRDEKLFF. CDR3 DNA: TGTGCCAGCAGTTACTCGACTAGGAGGCGAGATGAAAAACTGTTTTTT.